Listed below are T cell receptor beta chains from one sample, sequenced in a study of cytomegalovirus exposure and HLA in healthy donors. Method: immunoSEQ multiplex PCR; TCRdb's copy keeps in-frame clones and lacks some. The sample records roughly 130,000 clones, approximately 80% being singletons. The material sequenced was PBMCs. The origin of the receptors is a male donor in good health and CMV-seropositive. Both conserved end residues are trimmed from each CDR3. Fields, in order: CDR3 length, V gene, J gene, CDR3 protein.

cdr3_length: 11; v_call: TRBV7-2; j_call: TRBJ2-2; cdr3_aa: ASSLDYTGELF
cdr3_length: 15; v_call: TRBV5-6; j_call: TRBJ2-3; cdr3_aa: ASSEIGGGQVTDTQY
cdr3_length: 10; v_call: TRBV6-5; j_call: TRBJ2-7; cdr3_aa: ASSPGTGGQY
cdr3_length: 12; v_call: TRBV19; j_call: TRBJ2-7; cdr3_aa: ASSIDRQGKEQY
cdr3_length: 11; v_call: TRBV4-2; j_call: TRBJ2-7; cdr3_aa: ASSQESVYEQY
cdr3_length: 16; v_call: TRBV21-1; j_call: TRBJ1-4; cdr3_aa: ASSRPGQGAFGGEKLF
cdr3_length: 12; v_call: TRBV4-3; j_call: TRBJ2-1; cdr3_aa: ASSPVSGRNEQF
cdr3_length: 14; v_call: TRBV28; j_call: TRBJ2-1; cdr3_aa: ASRLGQGWPYNEQF
cdr3_length: 12; v_call: TRBV4-3; j_call: TRBJ1-2; cdr3_aa: ASSQGPGDYGYT
cdr3_length: 13; v_call: TRBV4-3; j_call: TRBJ2-7; cdr3_aa: ASSQGGAYSYEQY
cdr3_length: 14; v_call: TRBV9; j_call: TRBJ2-2; cdr3_aa: ASSEGAGGRAGELF
cdr3_length: 15; v_call: TRBV4-3; j_call: TRBJ2-3; cdr3_aa: ASSQDRAGGPTDTQY
cdr3_length: 11; v_call: TRBV19; j_call: TRBJ1-5; cdr3_aa: ASWTGGDQPQH
cdr3_length: 16; v_call: TRBV2; j_call: TRBJ1-1; cdr3_aa: ASSEWLDRIRWDTEAF
cdr3_length: 13; v_call: TRBV9; j_call: TRBJ2-3; cdr3_aa: ASAPGGSSTDTQY
cdr3_length: 11; v_call: TRBV4-2; j_call: TRBJ2-4; cdr3_aa: ASSLEAKNIQY
cdr3_length: 13; v_call: TRBV10-3; j_call: TRBJ1-6; cdr3_aa: AISDPGTGDSPLH
cdr3_length: 11; v_call: TRBV6-5; j_call: TRBJ1-1; cdr3_aa: ASSPQGNTEAF
cdr3_length: 13; v_call: TRBV7-2; j_call: TRBJ2-5; cdr3_aa: ASSSSGTWGETQY
cdr3_length: 12; v_call: TRBV2; j_call: TRBJ2-3; cdr3_aa: ATRGLAVTDTQY
cdr3_length: 13; v_call: TRBV25-1; j_call: TRBJ2-7; cdr3_aa: ASSGVSGQGYEQY
cdr3_length: 16; v_call: TRBV4-3; j_call: TRBJ2-3; cdr3_aa: ASSQGSTSGGSTDTQY
cdr3_length: 13; v_call: TRBV4-3; j_call: TRBJ2-1; cdr3_aa: ASSQVVDSRRAQF
cdr3_length: 14; v_call: TRBV28; j_call: TRBJ1-5; cdr3_aa: ASSVSLGVGNQPQH
cdr3_length: 13; v_call: TRBV7-8; j_call: TRBJ2-1; cdr3_aa: ASSPQSVVPGEQF
cdr3_length: 13; v_call: TRBV7-6; j_call: TRBJ2-3; cdr3_aa: ASSLVAASTDTQY
cdr3_length: 12; v_call: TRBV30; j_call: TRBJ2-1; cdr3_aa: AWTPVGDYNEQF
cdr3_length: 13; v_call: TRBV27; j_call: TRBJ2-7; cdr3_aa: ASRSDRGGTYEQY
cdr3_length: 12; v_call: TRBV19; j_call: TRBJ2-7; cdr3_aa: ASSQAARAGEQY
cdr3_length: 12; v_call: TRBV7-6; j_call: TRBJ1-3; cdr3_aa: ASSLQVDGNTIY
cdr3_length: 12; v_call: TRBV10-3; j_call: TRBJ2-7; cdr3_aa: AISTPGLTYEQY
cdr3_length: 13; v_call: TRBV27; j_call: TRBJ2-3; cdr3_aa: ASSPTSGSPDTQY
cdr3_length: 16; v_call: TRBV2; j_call: NA; cdr3_aa: ASSGGTSGRLGAYEQY
cdr3_length: 11; v_call: TRBV6-5; j_call: TRBJ2-5; cdr3_aa: ASRKTAGETQY
cdr3_length: 13; v_call: TRBV9; j_call: TRBJ1-1; cdr3_aa: ASSVLPTGDTEAF
cdr3_length: 13; v_call: TRBV6-5; j_call: TRBJ1-3; cdr3_aa: ASSYRRSSGNTIY
cdr3_length: 12; v_call: TRBV27; j_call: TRBJ2-5; cdr3_aa: ASSGSRGLETQY
cdr3_length: 15; v_call: TRBV2; j_call: TRBJ2-6; cdr3_aa: ARKNRDRASGANVLT
cdr3_length: 15; v_call: TRBV7-8; j_call: TRBJ2-3; cdr3_aa: ASSLLAGGRSTDTQY
cdr3_length: 14; v_call: TRBV5-6; j_call: TRBJ1-3; cdr3_aa: ASSIAGAYSGNTIY
cdr3_length: 12; v_call: TRBV2; j_call: TRBJ2-2; cdr3_aa: ASRRIRDTGELF
cdr3_length: 13; v_call: TRBV19; j_call: TRBJ1-5; cdr3_aa: ATSLGTGGHQPQH
cdr3_length: 14; v_call: TRBV7-3; j_call: TRBJ2-3; cdr3_aa: ASSRSTSGGTDTQY
cdr3_length: 10; v_call: TRBV7-2; j_call: TRBJ2-1; cdr3_aa: ASSLVRNEQF
cdr3_length: 18; v_call: TRBV4-3; j_call: TRBJ2-3; cdr3_aa: ASSQVWFGLAGVGTDTQY
cdr3_length: 14; v_call: TRBV4-2; j_call: TRBJ1-1; cdr3_aa: ASSQVPGRRNTEAF
cdr3_length: 14; v_call: TRBV11-2; j_call: TRBJ2-7; cdr3_aa: ASSPLDGRTNYEQY
cdr3_length: 13; v_call: TRBV27; j_call: TRBJ2-3; cdr3_aa: ASLPAGGAIDTQY
cdr3_length: 14; v_call: TRBV28; j_call: TRBJ2-2; cdr3_aa: ASWETSGMPTGELF
cdr3_length: 13; v_call: TRBV27; j_call: TRBJ1-4; cdr3_aa: ASSSTGSHNEKLF
cdr3_length: 12; v_call: TRBV10-3; j_call: TRBJ2-7; cdr3_aa: AIRRTGVPYEQY
cdr3_length: 12; v_call: TRBV11-2; j_call: TRBJ2-7; cdr3_aa: ASSPGQGTYEQY
cdr3_length: 13; v_call: TRBV5-4; j_call: NA; cdr3_aa: ASSLSGQFNYEQY
cdr3_length: 9; v_call: TRBV9; j_call: TRBJ1-2; cdr3_aa: ASSAGQIYT
cdr3_length: 13; v_call: TRBV18; j_call: TRBJ1-2; cdr3_aa: ASSPPPGTIYGYT